Below, one TCR beta chain is given with its context. What it binds is not known. As TCR cDNA was made by 5'RACE template switching, a universal primer site and UMIs were added. TCRdb used MiXCR to reprocess the 5' RACE reads, holding one entry per CDR3 protein. In the table there are hundreds of thousands of distinct CDR3 sequences, about 12% of which are singletons. This sample was included in a study of T cells after yellow fever vaccination. Study outcomes and limitations: The CD4 compartment and the CD8 compartment contained a small share of clonotypes in common.

CDR3 length: 11 amino acids. The ends were cut back, 7 bases at V and 5 bases at J, with 7 bases in the middle. Per germline, CDR1 ENHRY and CDR2 SYGVKD. This material consisted of PBMCs, taken on the day of the yellow fever booster vaccination. V and J are TRBV10-3 and TRBJ2-3; D is undetermined. The TCR comes from a man in his thirties or forties who received the YFV17D yellow fever vaccine. The CDR3 here is CAITGGDTQYF. CDR3 in DNA: TGTGCCATCACCGGCGGAGATACGCAGTATTTT.